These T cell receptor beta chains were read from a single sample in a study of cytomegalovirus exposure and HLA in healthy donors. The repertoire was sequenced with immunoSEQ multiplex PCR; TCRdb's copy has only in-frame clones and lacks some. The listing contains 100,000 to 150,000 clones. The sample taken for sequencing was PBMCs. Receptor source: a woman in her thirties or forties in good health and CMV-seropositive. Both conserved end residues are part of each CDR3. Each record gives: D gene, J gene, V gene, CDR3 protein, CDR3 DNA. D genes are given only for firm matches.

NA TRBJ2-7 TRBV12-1 CASGRDRSSYEQYF TGTGCCAGCGGCCGGGACAGGAGCTCCTACGAGCAGTACTTC
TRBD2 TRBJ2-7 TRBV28 CASSPTSGRDAYEQYF TGTGCCAGCAGCCCCACTAGCGGGAGAGACGCCTACGAGCAGTACTTC
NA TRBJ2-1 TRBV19 CASSIRENEQFF TGTGCCAGTAGTATCAGGGAAAATGAGCAGTTCTTC
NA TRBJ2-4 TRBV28 CASSRGTGTSVAKNIQYF TGTGCCAGCAGTAGGGGGACCGGGACATCAGTAGCCAAAAACATTCAGTACTTC
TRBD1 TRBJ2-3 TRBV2 CASSEVGRGSTDTQYF TGTGCCAGCAGTGAGGTCGGCAGGGGGTCCACAGATACGCAGTATTTT
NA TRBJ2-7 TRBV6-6 CASSYSRFEQYF TGTGCCAGCAGTTACTCTCGGTTCGAGCAGTACTTC
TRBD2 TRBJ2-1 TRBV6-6 CASKPGTSRDYNEQFF TGTGCCAGCAAACCTGGGACTAGCAGAGACTACAATGAGCAGTTCTTC
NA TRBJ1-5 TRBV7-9 CASSLSRNNNQPQHF TGTGCCAGCAGCTTAAGCAGGAATAACAATCAGCCCCAGCATTTT
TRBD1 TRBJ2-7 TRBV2 CASSGQGASSYEQYF TGTGCCAGCAGTGGACAGGGCGCAAGCTCCTACGAGCAGTACTTC
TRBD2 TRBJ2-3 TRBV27 CASSAPTLAGGTDTQYF TGTGCCAGCAGTGCACCCACTCTAGCGGGGGGGACAGATACGCAGTATTTT
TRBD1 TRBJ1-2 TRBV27 CASNPTGAGGYTF TGTGCCAGCAACCCGACAGGGGCAGGTGGCTACACCTTC
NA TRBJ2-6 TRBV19 CASSLQGGGANVLTF TGTGCCAGTAGTCTACAGGGTGGTGGGGCCAACGTCCTGACTTTC
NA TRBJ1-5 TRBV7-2 CASSLEDWQPQHF TGTGCCAGCAGCTTAGAGGACTGGCAGCCCCAGCATTTT
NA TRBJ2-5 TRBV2 CASSALAPPQETQYF TGTGCCAGCAGTGCCTTGGCCCCCCCTCAAGAGACCCAGTACTTC
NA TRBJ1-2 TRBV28 CASRGGQVGYTF TGTGCCAGCAGGGGGGGGCAGGTCGGCTACACCTTC
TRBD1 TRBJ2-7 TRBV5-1 CASSLGGSGGYEQYF TGCGCCAGCAGCTTGGGAGGGTCAGGGGGCTACGAGCAGTACTTC
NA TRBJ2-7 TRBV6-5 CASRYTSSGTYEQYF TGTGCCAGCAGATATACGTCGAGCGGCACCTACGAGCAGTACTTC
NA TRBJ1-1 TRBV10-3 CAISEGRGMNTEAFF TGTGCCATCAGTGAGGGCAGGGGAATGAACACTGAAGCTTTCTTT
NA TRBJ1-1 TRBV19 CASSIGDTNTEAFF TGTGCCAGTAGTATTGGGGACACCAACACTGAAGCTTTCTTT
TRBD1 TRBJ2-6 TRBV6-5 CATTGTGANVLTF TGTGCCACGACAGGGACCGGGGCCAACGTCCTGACTTTC
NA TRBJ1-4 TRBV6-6 CASSLSLGATNEKLFF TGTGCCAGCAGTTTGAGCCTGGGCGCAACTAATGAAAAACTGTTTTTT
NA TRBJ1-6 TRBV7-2 CASTPGQFNSPLHF TGTGCCAGCACACCCGGACAGTTTAATTCACCCCTCCACTTT
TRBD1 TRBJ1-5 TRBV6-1 CASSEPGGHQPQHF TGTGCCAGCAGTGAGCCAGGGGGCCATCAGCCCCAGCATTTT
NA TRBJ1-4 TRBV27 CASSSLRGGEKLFF TGTGCCAGCAGTTCCCTTAGGGGGGGTGAAAAACTGTTTTTT
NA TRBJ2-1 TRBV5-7 CASSLLGREVLKTNEQFF TGTGCCAGCAGCTTGCTGGGCAGGGAGGTCCTAAAAACGAATGAGCAGTTCTTC
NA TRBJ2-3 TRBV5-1 CASSLAGGHTDTQYF TGCGCCAGCAGCTTGGCAGGGGGGCACACAGATACGCAGTATTTT
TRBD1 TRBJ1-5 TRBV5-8 CASSPGTGVQPQHF TGTGCCAGCAGCCCCGGGACAGGGGTTCAGCCCCAGCATTTT
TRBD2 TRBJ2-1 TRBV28 CASSSSGTSGYNEQFF TGTGCCAGCAGTTCCTCCGGGACTAGCGGCTACAATGAGCAGTTCTTC
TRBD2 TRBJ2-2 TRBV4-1 CASSVSGRSTGELFF TGCGCCAGCAGCGTTAGCGGGAGAAGCACCGGGGAGCTGTTTTTT
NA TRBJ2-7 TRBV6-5 CASSLVAGVTYEQYF TGTGCCAGCAGTTTAGTTGCCGGGGTTACCTACGAGCAGTACTTC
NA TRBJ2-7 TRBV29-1 CSVSMGAAVYEQYF TGCAGCGTTTCGATGGGAGCCGCAGTCTACGAGCAGTACTTC
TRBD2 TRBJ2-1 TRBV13 CASSLRTSGKVIF TGTGCCAGCAGCTTAAGGACTAGCGGGAAGGTTATCTTC
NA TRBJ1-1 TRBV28 CASSLVADKKAFF TGTGCCAGCAGTTTAGTGGCAGATAAGAAAGCTTTCTTT
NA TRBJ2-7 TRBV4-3 CASSQDTTRSYEQYF TGCGCCAGCAGCCAGGACACCACCCGCAGCTACGAGCAGTACTTC
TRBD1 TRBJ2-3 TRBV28 CASNNRQGAPDTQYF TGTGCCAGCAATAACCGACAGGGGGCCCCAGATACGCAGTATTTT
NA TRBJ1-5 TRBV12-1 CASHLECGSNQPQHF TGTGCCAGTCACCTCGAGTGCGGAAGCAATCAGCCCCAGCATTTT
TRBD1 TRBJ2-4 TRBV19 CASSNPGTGENIQYF TGTGCCAGTAGTAATCCCGGGACAGGGGAAAACATTCAGTACTTC
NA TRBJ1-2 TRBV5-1 CASSLDRDYGYTF TGCGCCAGCAGCTTGGACAGGGACTATGGCTACACCTTC
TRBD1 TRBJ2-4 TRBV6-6 CASSRGQGGVYIQYF TGTGCCAGCAGCAGGGGACAGGGAGGTGTATACATTCAGTACTTC
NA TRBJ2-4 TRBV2 CASSGRAALAKNIQYF TGTGCCAGCAGTGGGCGGGCAGCTTTAGCCAAAAACATTCAGTACTTC
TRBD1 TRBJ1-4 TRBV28 CASSLRQGSGNEKLFF TGTGCCAGCAGTTTGAGACAGGGATCGGGTAATGAAAAACTGTTTTTT
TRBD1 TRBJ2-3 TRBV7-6 CASSLKAFGTALTDTQYF TGTGCCAGCAGCTTAAAGGCTTTTGGGACAGCTCTCACAGATACGCAGTATTTT
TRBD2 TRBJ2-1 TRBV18 CASSPSSGRTATKQFF TGTGCCAGCTCACCTTCTAGCGGGAGGACCGCAACAAAGCAGTTCTTC
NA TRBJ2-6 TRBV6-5 CASRTGLGANVLTF TGTGCCAGCAGAACAGGGTTAGGGGCCAACGTCCTGACTTTC
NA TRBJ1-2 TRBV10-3 CAISGSGHYGYTF TGTGCCATCAGTGGCTCAGGGCACTATGGCTACACCTTC
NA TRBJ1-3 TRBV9 CASSVATGVSGNTIYF TGTGCCAGCAGCGTGGCAACAGGAGTCTCTGGAAACACCATATATTTT
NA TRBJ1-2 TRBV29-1 CSVVLGQADGYTF TGCAGCGTTGTTCTTGGGCAGGCAGATGGCTACACCTTC
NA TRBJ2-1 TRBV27 CASGDSNEQFF TGTGCCAGCGGCGACAGCAATGAGCAGTTCTTC
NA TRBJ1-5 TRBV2 CASRAGSGGGNQPQHF TGTGCCAGCAGAGCGGGGTCCGGTGGAGGCAATCAGCCCCAGCATTTT
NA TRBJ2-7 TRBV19 CASSPNPGSSSYEQYF TGTGCCAGTAGTCCAAACCCCGGGAGTAGCTCCTACGAGCAGTACTTC
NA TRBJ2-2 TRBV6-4 CASRSCFIESGSCAGELFF TGTGCCAGCAGGAGCTGCTTTATCGAATCAGGGTCTTGTGCCGGGGAGCTGTTTTTT
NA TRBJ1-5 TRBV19 CASTPNRDQPQHF TGTGCCAGTACCCCCAACAGGGATCAGCCCCAGCATTTT
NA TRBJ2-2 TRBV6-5 CASSYSSGTNTGELFF TGTGCCAGCAGTTACTCTAGCGGAACTAACACCGGGGAGCTGTTTTTT